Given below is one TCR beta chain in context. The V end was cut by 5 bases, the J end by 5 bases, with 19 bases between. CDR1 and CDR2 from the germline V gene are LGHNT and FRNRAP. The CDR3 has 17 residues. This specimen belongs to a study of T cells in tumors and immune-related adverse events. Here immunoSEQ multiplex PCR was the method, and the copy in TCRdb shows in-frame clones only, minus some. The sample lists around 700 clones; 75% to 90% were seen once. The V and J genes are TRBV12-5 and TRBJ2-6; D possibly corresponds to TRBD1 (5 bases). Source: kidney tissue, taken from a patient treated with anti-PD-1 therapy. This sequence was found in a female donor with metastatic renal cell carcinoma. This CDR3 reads CASGSSAGQSRANVLTF. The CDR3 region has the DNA TGTGCTAGTGGTAGCTCTGCAGGACAAAGTCGGGCCAACGTCCTGACTTTC.